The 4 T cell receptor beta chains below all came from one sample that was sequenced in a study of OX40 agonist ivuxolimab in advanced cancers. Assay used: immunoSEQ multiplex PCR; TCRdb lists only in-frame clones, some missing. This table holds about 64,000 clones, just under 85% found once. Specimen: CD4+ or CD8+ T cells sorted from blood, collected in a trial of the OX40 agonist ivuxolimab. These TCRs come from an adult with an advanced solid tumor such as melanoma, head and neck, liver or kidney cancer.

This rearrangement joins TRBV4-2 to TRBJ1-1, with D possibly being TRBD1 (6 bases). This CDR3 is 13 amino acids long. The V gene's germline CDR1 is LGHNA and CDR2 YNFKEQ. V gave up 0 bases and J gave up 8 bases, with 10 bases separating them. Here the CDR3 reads CASSQDLDREAFF. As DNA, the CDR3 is TGTGCCAGCAGCCAAGATCTTGACAGGGAAGCTTTCTTT.

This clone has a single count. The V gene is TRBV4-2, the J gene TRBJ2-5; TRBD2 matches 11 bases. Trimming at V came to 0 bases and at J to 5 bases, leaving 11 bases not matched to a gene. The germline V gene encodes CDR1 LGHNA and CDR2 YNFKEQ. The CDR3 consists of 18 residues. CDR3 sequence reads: CASSQDSGRALMEETQYF. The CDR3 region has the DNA TGTGCCAGCAGCCAAGATAGCGGGAGGGCCCTTATGGAGGAGACCCAGTACTTC.

CDR3 region: CASSFRADTGELFF. The CDR3 region has the DNA TGTGCCAGCAGTTTTAGGGCGGACACCGGGGAGCTGTTTTTT. The rearrangement joins TRBV6-5 to TRBJ2-2; no definite D call. This CDR3 region has 14 residues. The germline gives CDR1 MNHEY, CDR2 SVGAGI. V was trimmed by 4 bases and J by 3 bases, leaving 9 bases between them.

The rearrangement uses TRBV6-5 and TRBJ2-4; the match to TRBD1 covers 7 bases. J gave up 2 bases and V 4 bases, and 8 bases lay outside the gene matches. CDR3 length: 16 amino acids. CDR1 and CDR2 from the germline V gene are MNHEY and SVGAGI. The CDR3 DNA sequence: TGTGCCAGCAGTTCTAGGGGGCTATCTACCAAAAACATTCAGTACTTC. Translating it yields CASSSRGLSTKNIQYF.